Listed below are T cell receptor beta chains from one sample, sequenced in a study of Graves' ophthalmopathy and Graves' hyperthyroidism. TCRdb reanalysed the multiplex PCR reads using MiXCR and keeps one entry per CDR3 protein. The data contain about 740,000 distinct CDR3 sequences, 40% of them singletons. Specimen: peripheral blood. The receptors were gathered from an adult man with Graves' ophthalmopathy. Both conserved end residues are part of each CDR3. Each record gives: CDR3 length, clone size, J gene, V gene, D gene, CDR3 protein, CDR3 DNA. The D gene is left open where the match is weak. Size values are once, few and many counts, or a class for expanded clones, and some rows have none.

CDR3 length: 13; clone size: many; J gene: TRBJ1-3; V gene: TRBV2; D gene: .; CDR3 protein: CASSPTDGNTIYF; CDR3 DNA: TGTGCCAGCAGCCCGACAGATGGAAACACCATATATTTT
CDR3 length: 14; clone size: .; J gene: TRBJ1-1; V gene: TRBV10-1; D gene: TRBD1; CDR3 protein: CASSGTGKGTEAFF; CDR3 DNA: TGCGCCAGCAGTGGGACAGGTAAAGGCACTGAAGCTTTCTTT
CDR3 length: 12; clone size: .; J gene: TRBJ1-2; V gene: TRBV2; D gene: TRBD1; CDR3 protein: CASSVVTGGYTF; CDR3 DNA: TGTGCCAGCAGCGTTGTGACAGGGGGCTACACCTTC
CDR3 length: 15; clone size: many; J gene: TRBJ1-5; V gene: TRBV9; D gene: TRBD1; CDR3 protein: CASSVGPGGGQPQHF; CDR3 DNA: TGTGCCAGCAGCGTAGGCCCAGGGGGCGGTCAGCCCCAGCATTTT
CDR3 length: 15; clone size: few; J gene: TRBJ1-2; V gene: TRBV19; D gene: TRBD1; CDR3 protein: CASRPSGTGINGYTF; CDR3 DNA: TGTGCCAGTAGACCTTCCGGGACAGGGATTAATGGCTACACCTTC
CDR3 length: 12; clone size: .; J gene: TRBJ2-2; V gene: TRBV5-5; D gene: .; CDR3 protein: CASSSHAGELFF; CDR3 DNA: TGTGCCAGCAGCTCCCACGCCGGGGAGCTGTTTTTT
CDR3 length: 12; clone size: many; J gene: TRBJ2-7; V gene: TRBV19; D gene: .; CDR3 protein: CASSTGQSEQYF; CDR3 DNA: TGTGCCAGTAGTACGGGCCAAAGCGAGCAGTACTTC
CDR3 length: 12; clone size: .; J gene: TRBJ1-2; V gene: TRBV10-3; D gene: .; CDR3 protein: CATGGDHYGYTF; CDR3 DNA: TGTGCCACGGGGGGCGACCACTATGGCTACACCTTC
CDR3 length: 15; clone size: .; J gene: TRBJ2-5; V gene: TRBV5-7; D gene: .; CDR3 protein: CASSPPGYLKETQYF; CDR3 DNA: TGTGCCAGCAGCCCCCCGGGATACCTGAAAGAGACCCAGTACTTC
CDR3 length: 14; clone size: .; J gene: TRBJ2-7; V gene: TRBV29-1; D gene: TRBD2; CDR3 protein: CSVEDTSGSYEQYF; CDR3 DNA: TGCAGCGTTGAAGATACTAGCGGGTCCTACGAGCAGTACTTC
CDR3 length: 15; clone size: few; J gene: TRBJ1-1; V gene: TRBV12-3/TRBV12-4; D gene: .; CDR3 protein: CASSLSSPMNTEAFF; CDR3 DNA: TGTGCCAGCAGTTTAAGTAGTCCTATGAACACTGAAGCTTTCTTT
CDR3 length: 15; clone size: few; J gene: TRBJ1-1; V gene: TRBV4-2; D gene: .; CDR3 protein: CASSQEERGNTEAFF; CDR3 DNA: TGTGCCAGCAGCCAAGAGGAGAGGGGCAACACTGAAGCTTTCTTT
CDR3 length: 14; clone size: few; J gene: TRBJ1-5; V gene: TRBV5-5; D gene: .; CDR3 protein: CASSLQDSNQPQHF; CDR3 DNA: TGTGCCAGCAGCTTACAGGACTCTAATCAGCCCCAGCATTTT
CDR3 length: 16; clone size: .; J gene: TRBJ2-6; V gene: TRBV15; D gene: .; CDR3 protein: CATSILVGTGANVLTF; CDR3 DNA: TGTGCCACCAGCATACTAGTAGGCACCGGGGCCAACGTCCTGACTTTC
CDR3 length: 16; clone size: few; J gene: TRBJ2-5; V gene: TRBV9; D gene: TRBD2; CDR3 protein: CASSPRTSGTQETQYF; CDR3 DNA: TGTGCCAGCAGCCCCCGGACTAGCGGAACCCAAGAGACCCAGTACTTC
CDR3 length: 11; clone size: few; J gene: TRBJ1-1; V gene: TRBV20-1; D gene: .; CDR3 protein: CSAVLNTEAFF; CDR3 DNA: TGCAGTGCTGTCCTGAACACTGAAGCTTTCTTT
CDR3 length: 12; clone size: many; J gene: TRBJ2-7; V gene: TRBV10-1; D gene: .; CDR3 protein: CASSDLLYEQYF; CDR3 DNA: TGCGCCAGCAGTGATCTCCTCTACGAGCAGTACTTC
CDR3 length: 16; clone size: .; J gene: TRBJ1-2; V gene: TRBV7-9; D gene: .; CDR3 protein: CASSASRLAGNGGYTF; CDR3 DNA: TGTGCCAGCAGCGCAAGTCGACTAGCGGGGAACGGTGGCTACACCTTC
CDR3 length: 13; clone size: .; J gene: TRBJ2-2; V gene: TRBV29-1; D gene: TRBD2; CDR3 protein: CSVLAGTAGELLF; CDR3 DNA: TGCAGCGTATTAGCGGGAACGGCCGGGGAGCTGCTTTTT
CDR3 length: 13; clone size: few; J gene: TRBJ1-1; V gene: TRBV19; D gene: .; CDR3 protein: CVSRNRANTEAFF; CDR3 DNA: TGTGTCAGTAGAAACCGGGCAAACACTGAAGCTTTCTTT
CDR3 length: 12; clone size: .; J gene: TRBJ1-2; V gene: TRBV29-1; D gene: .; CDR3 protein: CSWATVDGAYTF; CDR3 DNA: TGCAGCTGGGCGACGGTGGATGGAGCATACACCTTC
CDR3 length: 14; clone size: few; J gene: TRBJ1-1; V gene: TRBV12-3/TRBV12-4; D gene: .; CDR3 protein: CASSLEGGGAQAFF; CDR3 DNA: TGTGCCAGCAGCTTAGAAGGGGGGGGGGCGCAAGCTTTCTTT
CDR3 length: 16; clone size: once; J gene: TRBJ2-7; V gene: TRBV10-3; D gene: TRBD2; CDR3 protein: CAISQGLAGGPEEQYF; CDR3 DNA: TGTGCCATCAGCCAGGGACTAGCGGGAGGGCCTGAAGAGCAGTACTTC
CDR3 length: 14; clone size: .; J gene: TRBJ1-4; V gene: TRBV12-3/TRBV12-4; D gene: TRBD1; CDR3 protein: CASSLDRDHEKLFF; CDR3 DNA: TGTGCCAGCAGTTTGGACAGGGATCATGAAAAACTGTTTTTT
CDR3 length: 16; clone size: .; J gene: TRBJ1-1; V gene: TRBV5-1; D gene: TRBD1; CDR3 protein: CASSPRTGSRNTEAFF; CDR3 DNA: TGCGCCAGCAGCCCGAGGACAGGGTCGAGGAACACTGAAGCTTTCTTT
CDR3 length: 13; clone size: many; J gene: TRBJ1-5; V gene: TRBV7-9; D gene: .; CDR3 protein: CASSVLGGQPQHF; CDR3 DNA: TGTGCCAGCAGCGTCCTAGGTGGTCAGCCCCAGCATTTT
CDR3 length: 15; clone size: .; J gene: TRBJ2-5; V gene: TRBV29-1; D gene: .; CDR3 protein: CSATSSGHWKETQYF; CDR3 DNA: TGCAGCGCTACCTCATCGGGACATTGGAAAGAGACCCAGTACTTC
CDR3 length: 15; clone size: few; J gene: TRBJ2-7; V gene: TRBV20-1; D gene: .; CDR3 protein: CSARVWTRSSYEQYF; CDR3 DNA: TGCAGTGCTAGGGTATGGACTCGAAGCTCCTACGAGCAGTACTTC
CDR3 length: 14; clone size: .; J gene: TRBJ2-7; V gene: TRBV19; D gene: TRBD1; CDR3 protein: CASATLGQGDEQYF; CDR3 DNA: TGTGCCAGCGCCACCTTGGGACAGGGGGACGAGCAGTACTTC
CDR3 length: 16; clone size: once; J gene: TRBJ2-7; V gene: TRBV6-5; D gene: TRBD1; CDR3 protein: CASSPQDRGLRYGQYF; CDR3 DNA: TGTGCCAGCAGCCCACAGGACAGGGGCCTGAGATACGGGCAGTACTTC
CDR3 length: 15; clone size: many; J gene: TRBJ2-6; V gene: TRBV10-1; D gene: .; CDR3 protein: CASSVGISGANVLTF; CDR3 DNA: TGCGCCAGCAGTGTGGGGATCTCTGGGGCCAACGTCCTGACTTTC
CDR3 length: 13; clone size: many; J gene: TRBJ2-7; V gene: TRBV11-2; D gene: .; CDR3 protein: CASSFASSYEQYF; CDR3 DNA: TGTGCCAGCAGCTTTGCCAGCTCCTACGAGCAGTACTTC
CDR3 length: 14; clone size: .; J gene: TRBJ2-7; V gene: TRBV6-5; D gene: .; CDR3 protein: CASSLAQVGYEQYF; CDR3 DNA: TGTGCCAGCAGTTTAGCCCAGGTAGGCTACGAGCAGTACTTC
CDR3 length: 13; clone size: .; J gene: TRBJ2-7; V gene: TRBV2; D gene: .; CDR3 protein: CASSFSGKYEQHF; CDR3 DNA: TGTGCCAGCAGTTTCTCGGGAAAGTACGAGCAGCACTTC
CDR3 length: 17; clone size: .; J gene: TRBJ2-5; V gene: TRBV7-9; D gene: .; CDR3 protein: CASSPRVGTSGTETQYF; CDR3 DNA: TGTGCCAGCAGCCCAAGGGTTGGGACATCTGGCACTGAGACCCAGTACTTC
CDR3 length: 15; clone size: .; J gene: TRBJ2-7; V gene: TRBV14; D gene: TRBD1; CDR3 protein: CASSQDRGQAYEQYF; CDR3 DNA: TGTGCCAGCAGCCAAGATAGGGGACAGGCCTACGAGCAGTACTTC
CDR3 length: 14; clone size: .; J gene: TRBJ1-5; V gene: TRBV6-5; D gene: .; CDR3 protein: CASSTADSNQPQHF; CDR3 DNA: TGTGCCAGCAGTACCGCAGATAGCAATCAGCCCCAGCATTTT
CDR3 length: 11; clone size: many; J gene: TRBJ2-5; V gene: TRBV20-1; D gene: .; CDR3 protein: CSAMVGETQYF; CDR3 DNA: TGCAGTGCTATGGTGGGAGAGACCCAGTACTTC
CDR3 length: 16; clone size: .; J gene: TRBJ2-3; V gene: TRBV24-1; D gene: TRBD2; CDR3 protein: CATSDPLATSTDTQYF; CDR3 DNA: TGTGCCACCAGTGACCCACTAGCGACCAGCACAGATACGCAGTATTTT
CDR3 length: 14; clone size: few; J gene: TRBJ2-5; V gene: TRBV19; D gene: .; CDR3 protein: CASSIGTDQETQYF; CDR3 DNA: TGTGCCAGTAGTATAGGGACGGATCAAGAGACCCAGTACTTC
CDR3 length: 15; clone size: many; J gene: TRBJ1-6; V gene: TRBV20-1; D gene: TRBD1; CDR3 protein: CSAQTSGQINSPLHF; CDR3 DNA: TGCAGTGCTCAGACCTCGGGACAGATTAATTCACCCCTCCACTTT
CDR3 length: 14; clone size: .; J gene: TRBJ2-5; V gene: TRBV29-1; D gene: .; CDR3 protein: CSAPTYGTQEAQYF; CDR3 DNA: TGCAGCGCCCCTACGTACGGGACTCAAGAGGCCCAGTACTTC
CDR3 length: 16; clone size: few; J gene: TRBJ1-2; V gene: TRBV14; D gene: .; CDR3 protein: CASSQDQAATNYGYTF; CDR3 DNA: TGTGCCAGCAGCCAAGATCAAGCCGCAACTAACTATGGCTACACCTTC
CDR3 length: 14; clone size: .; J gene: TRBJ1-5; V gene: TRBV24-1; D gene: .; CDR3 protein: CASSFSRATEPQHF; CDR3 DNA: TGTGCCAGCAGTTTCAGCAGGGCAACGGAGCCCCAGCATTTT
CDR3 length: 15; clone size: .; J gene: TRBJ2-5; V gene: TRBV20-1; D gene: .; CDR3 protein: CSASLGGLGVETQYF; CDR3 DNA: TGCAGTGCTAGTCTCGGCGGGTTGGGCGTAGAGACCCAGTACTTC
CDR3 length: 15; clone size: many; J gene: TRBJ1-4; V gene: TRBV15; D gene: .; CDR3 protein: CATSRARDSNEKLFF; CDR3 DNA: TGTGCCACCAGCAGAGCCAGGGATAGTAATGAAAAACTGTTTTTT
CDR3 length: 14; clone size: .; J gene: TRBJ2-2; V gene: TRBV10-3; D gene: .; CDR3 protein: CAISDSGETGELFF; CDR3 DNA: TGTGCCATCAGTGATTCGGGGGAGACCGGGGAGCTGTTTTTT
CDR3 length: 13; clone size: .; J gene: TRBJ1-1; V gene: TRBV10-3; D gene: TRBD1; CDR3 protein: CAIRRQGFGPAFF; CDR3 DNA: TGTGCCATCAGGCGACAGGGCTTCGGACCAGCTTTCTTT
CDR3 length: 14; clone size: .; J gene: TRBJ1-5; V gene: TRBV20-1; D gene: .; CDR3 protein: CSAQTGLINQPQHF; CDR3 DNA: TGCAGTGCTCAGACAGGTTTGATCAATCAGCCCCAGCATTTT
CDR3 length: 14; clone size: once; J gene: TRBJ2-2; V gene: TRBV25-1; D gene: TRBD1; CDR3 protein: CASSWDRATGELFF; CDR3 DNA: TGTGCCAGCAGTTGGGACAGGGCCACCGGGGAGCTGTTTTTT